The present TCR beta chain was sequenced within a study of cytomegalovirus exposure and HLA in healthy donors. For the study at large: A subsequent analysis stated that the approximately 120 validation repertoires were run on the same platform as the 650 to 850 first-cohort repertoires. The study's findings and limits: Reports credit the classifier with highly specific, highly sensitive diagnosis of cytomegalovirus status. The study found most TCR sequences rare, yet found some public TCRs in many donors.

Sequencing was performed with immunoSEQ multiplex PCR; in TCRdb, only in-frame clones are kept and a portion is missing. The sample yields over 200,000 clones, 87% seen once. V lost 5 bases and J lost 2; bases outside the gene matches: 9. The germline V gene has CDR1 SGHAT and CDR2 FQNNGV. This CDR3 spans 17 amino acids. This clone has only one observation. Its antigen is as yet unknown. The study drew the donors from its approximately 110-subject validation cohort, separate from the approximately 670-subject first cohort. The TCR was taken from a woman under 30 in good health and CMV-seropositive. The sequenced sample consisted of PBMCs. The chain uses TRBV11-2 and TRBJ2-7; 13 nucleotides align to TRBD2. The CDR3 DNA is TGTGCCAGCAGCCACGGACTAGCGGGAGAGAGCCCCTACGAGCAGTACTTC. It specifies CASSHGLAGESPYEQYF.